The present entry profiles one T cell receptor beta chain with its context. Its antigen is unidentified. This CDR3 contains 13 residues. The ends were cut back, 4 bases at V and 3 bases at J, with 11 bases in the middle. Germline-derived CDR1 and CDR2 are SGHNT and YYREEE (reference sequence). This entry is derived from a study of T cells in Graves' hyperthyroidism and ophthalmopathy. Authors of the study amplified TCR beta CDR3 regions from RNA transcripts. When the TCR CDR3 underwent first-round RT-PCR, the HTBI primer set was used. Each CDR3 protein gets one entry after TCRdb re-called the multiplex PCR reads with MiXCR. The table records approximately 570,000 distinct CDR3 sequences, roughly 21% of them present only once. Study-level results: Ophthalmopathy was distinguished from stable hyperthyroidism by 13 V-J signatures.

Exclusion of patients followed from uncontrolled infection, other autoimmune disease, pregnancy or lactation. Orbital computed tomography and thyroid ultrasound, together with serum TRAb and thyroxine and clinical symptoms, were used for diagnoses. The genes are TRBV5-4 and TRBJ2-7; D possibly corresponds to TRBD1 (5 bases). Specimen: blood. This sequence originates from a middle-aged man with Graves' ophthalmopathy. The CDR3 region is CASSPSDSYEQYF. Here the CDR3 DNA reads TGTGCCAGCAGCCCCAGCGACAGCTACGAGCAGTACTTC.